Listed below are T cell receptor beta chains from one sample, sequenced in a study of blood T cell repertoires in COVID-19. The protocol was immunoSEQ multiplex PCR, while the TCRdb copy is restricted to in-frame clones and leaves out a portion. The sample consists of 250,000 or so clones, around 89% of them appearing once. The sequencing sample was made of peripheral blood. The origin of the receptors is a woman aged 40 to 55 who had recovered from COVID-19. CDR3s include the opening cysteine and the closing phenylalanine or tryptophan. The order of the fields is clone size, V gene, D gene, J gene, CDR3 DNA, CDR3 protein. D genes are given only for firm matches. Only some rows state a clone size, as once, few, many or a class for expanded clones.

clone size: NA; V gene: TRBV19; D gene: TRBD1; J gene: TRBJ1-6; CDR3 DNA: TGTGCCAGTAGTACGACAGGGGTAAGGTCACCCCTCCACTTT; CDR3 protein: CASSTTGVRSPLHF
clone size: NA; V gene: TRBV15; D gene: TRBD1; J gene: TRBJ2-7; CDR3 DNA: TGTGCCACCAGCAGAGGGGGAACCGGGACAGGAGACGAGCAGTACTTC; CDR3 protein: CATSRGGTGTGDEQYF
clone size: NA; V gene: TRBV24-1; D gene: NA; J gene: TRBJ2-1; CDR3 DNA: TGTGCCACCAGTGACTCCGGGACCCTCGGGGGCAATGAGCAGTTCTTC; CDR3 protein: CATSDSGTLGGNEQFF
clone size: NA; V gene: TRBV7-2; D gene: TRBD2; J gene: TRBJ2-5; CDR3 DNA: TGTGCCAGCAGCCCTGGGGGTAGCGGGAGAATTGTCGAGACCCAGTACTTC; CDR3 protein: CASSPGGSGRIVETQYF
clone size: NA; V gene: TRBV15; D gene: TRBD1; J gene: TRBJ2-5; CDR3 DNA: TGTGCCACCAGCAGGGCAAGCGGGACAGGGGGTAGAGAGACCCAGTACTTC; CDR3 protein: CATSRASGTGGRETQYF
clone size: NA; V gene: TRBV25-1; D gene: NA; J gene: TRBJ1-4; CDR3 DNA: TGTGCCAGCGCTGACTCCAGGGGAGCTGAAAAACTGTTTTTT; CDR3 protein: CASADSRGAEKLFF
clone size: NA; V gene: TRBV5-1; D gene: TRBD2; J gene: TRBJ2-1; CDR3 DNA: TGCGCCAGCAGCTTGGAGGGGGCGGGAGGGAACAATGAGCAGTTCTTC; CDR3 protein: CASSLEGAGGNNEQFF
clone size: NA; V gene: TRBV9; D gene: TRBD2; J gene: TRBJ2-3; CDR3 DNA: TGTGCCAGCAGCCCCCGGGGAGCGGGAGGGGGGGGTACGCAGTATTTT; CDR3 protein: CASSPRGAGGGGTQYF
clone size: NA; V gene: TRBV14; D gene: TRBD2; J gene: TRBJ2-5; CDR3 DNA: TGTGCCAGCAGCCAAGAGGGAGCGGGAGGGGAGACCCAGTACTTC; CDR3 protein: CASSQEGAGGETQYF
clone size: once; V gene: TRBV6-2/TRBV6-3; D gene: NA; J gene: TRBJ1-6; CDR3 DNA: TGTGCCAGCAGTTTCCGGACGGGGAATTCACCCCTCCACTTT; CDR3 protein: CASSFRTGNSPLHF
clone size: NA; V gene: TRBV27; D gene: NA; J gene: TRBJ1-5; CDR3 DNA: TGTGCCAGCAGTCCAAGACAGGGCAATCAGCCCCAGCATTTT; CDR3 protein: CASSPRQGNQPQHF
clone size: NA; V gene: TRBV18; D gene: TRBD1; J gene: TRBJ2-7; CDR3 DNA: TGTGCCAGCTCACCAGCCGGGACAGGGATTGGCGAGCAGTACTTC; CDR3 protein: CASSPAGTGIGEQYF
clone size: NA; V gene: TRBV18; D gene: NA; J gene: TRBJ2-7; CDR3 DNA: TGTGCCAGCTCACCGGGCGACGAGCAGTACTTC; CDR3 protein: CASSPGDEQYF
clone size: NA; V gene: TRBV3-1/TRBV3-2; D gene: NA; J gene: TRBJ1-3; CDR3 DNA: TGTGCCAGCAGCCGCAGGGTATCTGGGTCTGGAAACACCATATATTTT; CDR3 protein: CASSRRVSGSGNTIYF
clone size: NA; V gene: TRBV29-1; D gene: NA; J gene: TRBJ2-1; CDR3 DNA: TGCAGCGTTGCGGTCCCCCCACATGAGCAGTTCTTC; CDR3 protein: CSVAVPPHEQFF
clone size: NA; V gene: TRBV18; D gene: TRBD1; J gene: TRBJ2-3; CDR3 DNA: TGTGCCAGCTCACGAGGACAGGGCACAGATACGCAGTATTTT; CDR3 protein: CASSRGQGTDTQYF
clone size: NA; V gene: TRBV19; D gene: NA; J gene: TRBJ2-3; CDR3 DNA: TGTGCCAGTAGACCCGGGACTTGGGGTACAGATACGCAGTATTTT; CDR3 protein: CASRPGTWGTDTQYF
clone size: NA; V gene: TRBV6-2/TRBV6-3; D gene: NA; J gene: TRBJ2-6; CDR3 DNA: TGTGCCAGCAGTTACCTGGGAGGCTCTGGGGCCAACGTCCTGACTTTC; CDR3 protein: CASSYLGGSGANVLTF
clone size: few; V gene: TRBV5-4; D gene: NA; J gene: TRBJ1-2; CDR3 DNA: TGTGCCAGCAGCTTCGGAGGCGGCCCTTACTATGGCTACACCTTC; CDR3 protein: CASSFGGGPYYGYTF
clone size: NA; V gene: TRBV3-1/TRBV3-2; D gene: TRBD1; J gene: TRBJ1-1; CDR3 DNA: TGTGCCAGCAGCCTCCCCCGGACAGGGGGCACTGAAGCTTTCTTT; CDR3 protein: CASSLPRTGGTEAFF
clone size: NA; V gene: TRBV7-3; D gene: NA; J gene: TRBJ2-3; CDR3 DNA: TGTGCCAGCAGCGGCGGGACCTTCACAGATACGCAGTATTTT; CDR3 protein: CASSGGTFTDTQYF
clone size: NA; V gene: TRBV5-1; D gene: TRBD2; J gene: TRBJ2-7; CDR3 DNA: TGCGCCAGCAGCTTGGGGGCGGGAGGGAAGTCCTACGAGCAGTACTTC; CDR3 protein: CASSLGAGGKSYEQYF
clone size: NA; V gene: TRBV11-1; D gene: NA; J gene: TRBJ2-5; CDR3 DNA: TGTGCCAGCAGCTGGGCACCAGGGAGGCGAGGGGAGACCCAGTACTTC; CDR3 protein: CASSWAPGRRGETQYF